The entry below describes one TCR beta chain. This clonotype was observed at least ten times. Its antigen is still unknown. No per-base quality is available; no much larger clone lies one base away. Library generation was performed with PCR. TCRdb records Illumina HiSeq 2500 as the sequencer. TCR library preparation used molecular barcoding, with unique molecular identifiers applied to normalize quantification of the TCRbeta repertoire. TCRdb passed the public sequencing reads through fastp at Q25 and MiXCR, retaining productive beta sequences. Rows with one shared CDR3 protein collapse into an entry with the most common genes and DNA. The table for this sample lists roughly 170,000 distinct CDR3 sequences; around 6.8% of them were counted only once. The ten largest clones represent about 2.9% of the sample. Spanning cysteine to phenylalanine, the CDR3 consists of 20 amino acids. Only CDR3 DNA is held: 60 bases, read in frame from base 1. After removal of 3 bases from V and 1 base from J, the junction retains 11 bases not matched to a gene.

This entry is derived from a study of T-cell reconstitution after alpha-beta-depleted transplantation in children (dated by TCRdb to the mid-2010s). Study-wide context: T-cell immune reconstitution after TCRalphabeta/CD19-depleted allogeneic hematopoietic cell transplantation in children was quantitatively tracked in the study by means of TCR repertoire profiling.

The clonotype originates from a human donor who donated a stem cell graft to a child with Wiskott-Aldrich syndrome. The chain is assembled from TRBV12-3 or TRBV12-4 and TRBJ2-3, with 15 bases in between that match TRBD2. The sample was PBMCs from the stem cell graft donor, taken from the stem cell graft. CDR3 loop: CASSFSRTSGRERGTDTQYF. The nucleotide sequence is TGTGCCAGCAGTTTTTCGCGGACTAGCGGGAGGGAGAGAGGCACAGATACGCAGTATTTT.